Listed here are 16 T cell receptor beta chains from one sample, sequenced in a study of T cell changes during pregnancy in multiple sclerosis. Sequencing was performed with immunoSEQ multiplex PCR; in TCRdb, only in-frame clones are kept and a portion is missing. The top ten clones hold 2.5% to 3% of a sample with roughly 85,000 clones, 90% to 95% of them seen once. Sequencing used peripheral blood, obtained in the first trimester of pregnancy. Receptors were obtained from a female donor with multiple sclerosis, enrolled in a pregnancy study.

The chain is built from TRBV5-1 and TRBJ1-2; D not resolved. The CDR3 has 14 residues. Germline V lookup: CDR1 SGHRS, CDR2 YFSETQ. Between the trimmed V and J ends, which lost 3 bases and 6 bases, there was a span of 15 bases. The CDR3 spells CASSSGGGSNGYTF. The CDR3 DNA reads TGCGCCAGCAGCTCCGGAGGAGGGTCGAATGGCTACACCTTC. Full variable domain (rest looked up from reference TRBV5-1 and TRBJ1-2): KAGVTQTPRYLIKTRGQQVTLSCSPISGHRSVSWYQQTPGQGLQFLFEYFSETQRNKGNFPGRFSGRQFSNSRSEMNVSTLELGDSALYLCASSSGGGSNGYTFGSGTRLTVV.

The V and J genes are TRBV18 and TRBJ1-2; 9 bases match TRBD1. This CDR3 has 16 amino acids. V dropped 5 bases and J dropped 2; count of bases not matched to a gene: 9. Germline CDR1 and CDR2: KGHSH and LQKENI. In DNA form, the CDR3 reads TGTGCCAGCTCAGATACAGGGGGCGCAATCAACTATGGCTACACCTTC. Protein: CASSDTGGAINYGYTF.

V gene TRBV4-3 combines with J gene TRBJ1-5, with D unresolved. V lost 0 bases and J 3 bases, leaving 9 bases between the germline ends. From germline, CDR1 is LGHNA and CDR2 YSLEER. The CDR3 runs 15 residues. CDR3 loop: CASSQDATVNQPQHF. As DNA, the CDR3 is TGCGCCAGCAGCCAAGATGCAACGGTCAATCAGCCCCAGCATTTT.

This clone was detected only once. V is TRBV19 and J is TRBJ1-1, with 7 positions matching TRBD1. The CDR3 extends over 14 amino acids. Per the germline V gene, CDR1 is LNHDA and CDR2 is SQIVND (reference sequence). With V trimmed by 3 bases and J by 0 bases, 1 base remained unmatched. The CDR3 DNA reads as TGTGCCAGTAGTATTGGACAGGTGAACACTGAAGCTTTCTTT. It specifies CASSIGQVNTEAFF.

This clone was seen a single time. CDR3 DNA sequence: TGTGCCTGGAGCCTCGGGACTATCCGGGACACAGATACGCAGTATTTT. It codes for CAWSLGTIRDTDTQYF. This chain uses TRBV30 with TRBJ2-3; the match to TRBD2 covers 7 bases. The germline V gene has CDR1 GTSNPN and CDR2 SVGIG (reference sequence). V was clipped by 3 bases and J by 2 bases; unmatched bases: 11. This CDR3 has 16 amino acids.

This sequence joins TRBV11-1 and TRBJ2-7; maybe TRBD1 (6 bases). Germline CDR1 and CDR2: SGHAT and FQDESV (reference sequence). The CDR3 is 14 residues long. The V gene lost 4 bases and the J gene lost 3 bases, with 13 bases spanning the gap. As DNA, the CDR3 is TGTGCCAGCAGCTCGTCCGGGACACACTACGAGCAGTACTTC. Residues: CASSSSGTHYEQYF.

The chain employs TRBV7-2 and TRBJ1-1, with D possibly matching TRBD1 (6 bases). Trimming removed 4 bases at V and 6 bases at J, with 12 bases between. This CDR3 is built from 13 residues. Germline-derived CDR1 and CDR2 are SGHTA and FQGNSA. The CDR3 loop is CASSSQPGAEAFF. The CDR3 nucleotides are TGTGCCAGCAGCTCGCAACCAGGGGCTGAAGCTTTCTTT.

This clone was counted a few times. The genes are TRBV9 and TRBJ1-1; weak D call: TRBD1 (6 bases). The germline V gene has CDR1 SGDLS and CDR2 YYNGEE. V lost 8 bases and J lost 2, with 13 bases in between. The CDR3 spans 13 residues. The CDR3 DNA reads as TGTGCCAGTGGACAGAGCCTTAACACTGAAGCTTTCTTT. Translated, it gives CASGQSLNTEAFF.

V gene TRBV2 combines with J gene TRBJ1-2; D is unclear. Germline-derived CDR1 and CDR2 are SNHLY and FYNNEI. The CDR3 length is 13 residues. The V and J ends lost 4 bases and 1 base respectively, with 7 bases between them. The CDR3 spells CASSGNGNYGYTF. The CDR3 nucleotides are TGTGCCAGCAGTGGAAACGGTAACTATGGCTACACCTTC.

The chain combines TRBV25-1 with TRBJ2-7; the match to TRBD2 covers 9 bases. Trimming at V came to 4 bases and at J to 3 bases, leaving 4 bases not matched to a gene. Per germline, CDR1 MGHDK and CDR2 SYGVNS. The CDR3 spans 14 residues. Here the CDR3 reads CASSVSGGLYEQYF. In nucleotides, the CDR3 is TGTGCCAGCAGTGTAAGCGGGGGGCTCTACGAGCAGTACTTC.

The chain has TRBV2 and TRBJ2-1, with D maybe TRBD1 (7 bases). The germline CDR1 and CDR2 sequences are SNHLY and FYNNEI. The CDR3 runs to 15 residues. Deletions cut 7 bases from V and 1 base from J, with 14 bases between. The CDR3 sequence: CASKRQGGSYNEQFF. DNA of the CDR3: TGTGCCAGCAAAAGACAGGGAGGATCCTACAATGAGCAGTTCTTC.

The chain couples TRBV5-6 to TRBJ1-6, with D hard to call. The germline V and J ends were trimmed by 3 bases and 3 bases, with 7 bases remaining between them. Germline V gene data show CDR1 as SGHDT and CDR2 as YYEEEE. This CDR3 comprises 14 residues. CDR3 DNA sequence: TGTGCCAGCAGCTCCCCACTCTATAATTCACCCCTCCACTTT. Translation: CASSSPLYNSPLHF.

This chain joins TRBV16 and TRBJ1-1; D is possibly TRBD1 (6 bases). Deletions cut 7 bases from V and 6 bases from J, with 12 bases between. CDR3 size: 12 residues. Germline lookup yields CDR1 KGHSY and CDR2 FQNENV. The CDR3: CASTAGGPEAFF. The CDR3 DNA reads TGTGCCAGCACCGCGGGGGGCCCTGAAGCTTTCTTT.

The chain carries TRBV18 and TRBJ2-1; 7 bases are a match to TRBD1. Unmatched junction bases numbered 8, after V lost 6 bases and J lost 9 bases. From germline, CDR1 is KGHSH and CDR2 LQKENI. This CDR3 contains 13 residues. CDR3 bases: TGTGCCAGCTCTGAGAGCTGGACAGGTGAGCAGTTCTTC. This codes for CASSESWTGEQFF.

The chain recombines TRBV20-1 with TRBJ1-1; D is possibly TRBD1 (5 bases). The CDR3 runs 11 residues. In germline, CDR1 is DFQATT, CDR2 SNEGSKA (reference sequence). CDR3 region: CSDGGSRAAFF. CDR3 DNA sequence: TGCTCTGACGGGGGGTCTAGGGCGGCTTTCTTT.

This rearrangement joins TRBV23-1 to TRBJ1-4; the D gene is possibly TRBD1 (5 bases). Being an ORF, TRBV23-1 has a function that is uncertain. This CDR3 is 17 amino acids long. The V end lost 2 bases, the J end lost 3 bases, and 16 bases lay between the germline ends. The CDR3 region is CASSQPKGGEPNEKLFF. The CDR3 bases are TGCGCCAGCAGTCAACCAAAAGGAGGGGAACCTAATGAAAAACTGTTTTTT.